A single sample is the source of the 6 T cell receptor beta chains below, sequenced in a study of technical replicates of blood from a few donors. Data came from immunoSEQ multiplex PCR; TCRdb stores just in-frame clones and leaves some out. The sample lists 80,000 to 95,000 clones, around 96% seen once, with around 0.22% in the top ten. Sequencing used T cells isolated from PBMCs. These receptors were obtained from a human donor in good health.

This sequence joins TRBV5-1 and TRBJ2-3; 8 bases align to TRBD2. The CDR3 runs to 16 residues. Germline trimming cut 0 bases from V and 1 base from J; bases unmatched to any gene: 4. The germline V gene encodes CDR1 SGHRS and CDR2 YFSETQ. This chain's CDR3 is CASSLGMRGGTDTQYF. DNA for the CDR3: TGCGCCAGCAGCTTGGGAATGCGGGGGGGCACAGATACGCAGTATTTT.

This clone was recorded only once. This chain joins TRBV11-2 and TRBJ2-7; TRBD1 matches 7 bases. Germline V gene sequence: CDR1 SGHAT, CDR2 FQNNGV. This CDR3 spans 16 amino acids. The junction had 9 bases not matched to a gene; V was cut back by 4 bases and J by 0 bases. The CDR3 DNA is TGTGCCAGCAGCTGGGGACCGACAGGGAGCTCCTACGAGCAGTACTTC. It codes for CASSWGPTGSSYEQYF. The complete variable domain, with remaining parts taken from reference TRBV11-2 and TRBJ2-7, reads EAGVAQSPRYKIIEKRQSVAFWCNPISGHATLYWYQQILGQGPKLLIQFQNNGVVDDSQLPKDRFSAERLKGVDSTLKIQPAKLEDSAVYLCASSWGPTGSSYEQYFGPGTRLTVT.

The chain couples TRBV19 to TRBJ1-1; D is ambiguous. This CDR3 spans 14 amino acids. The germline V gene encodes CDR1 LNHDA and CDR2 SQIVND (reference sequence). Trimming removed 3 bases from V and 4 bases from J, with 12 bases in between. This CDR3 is CASSIRGVGTEAFF. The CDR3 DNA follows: TGTGCCAGTAGTATCCGGGGAGTCGGCACTGAAGCTTTCTTT.

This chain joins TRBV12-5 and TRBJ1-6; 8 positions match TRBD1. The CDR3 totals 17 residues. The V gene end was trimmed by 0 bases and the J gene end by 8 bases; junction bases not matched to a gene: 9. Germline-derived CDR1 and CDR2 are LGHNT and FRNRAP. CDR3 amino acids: CASGLVRTGMKDSPLHF. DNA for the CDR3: TGTGCTAGTGGTTTGGTACGGACAGGGATGAAGGATTCACCCCTCCACTTT.

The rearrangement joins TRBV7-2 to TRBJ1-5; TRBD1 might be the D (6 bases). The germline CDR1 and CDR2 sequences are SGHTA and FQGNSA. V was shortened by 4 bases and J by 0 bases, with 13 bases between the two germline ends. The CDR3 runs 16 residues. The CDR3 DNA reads TGTGCCAGCAGCTCCTGGACAGCCTATAGCAATCAGCCCCAGCATTTT. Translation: CASSSWTAYSNQPQHF.

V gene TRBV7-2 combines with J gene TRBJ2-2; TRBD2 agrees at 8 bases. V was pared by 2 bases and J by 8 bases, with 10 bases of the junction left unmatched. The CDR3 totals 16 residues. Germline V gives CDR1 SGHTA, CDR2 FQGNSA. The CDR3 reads CASSLLLLAGGGELFF. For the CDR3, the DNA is TGTGCCAGCAGCTTACTCCTCCTAGCGGGCGGGGGGGAGCTGTTTTTT.